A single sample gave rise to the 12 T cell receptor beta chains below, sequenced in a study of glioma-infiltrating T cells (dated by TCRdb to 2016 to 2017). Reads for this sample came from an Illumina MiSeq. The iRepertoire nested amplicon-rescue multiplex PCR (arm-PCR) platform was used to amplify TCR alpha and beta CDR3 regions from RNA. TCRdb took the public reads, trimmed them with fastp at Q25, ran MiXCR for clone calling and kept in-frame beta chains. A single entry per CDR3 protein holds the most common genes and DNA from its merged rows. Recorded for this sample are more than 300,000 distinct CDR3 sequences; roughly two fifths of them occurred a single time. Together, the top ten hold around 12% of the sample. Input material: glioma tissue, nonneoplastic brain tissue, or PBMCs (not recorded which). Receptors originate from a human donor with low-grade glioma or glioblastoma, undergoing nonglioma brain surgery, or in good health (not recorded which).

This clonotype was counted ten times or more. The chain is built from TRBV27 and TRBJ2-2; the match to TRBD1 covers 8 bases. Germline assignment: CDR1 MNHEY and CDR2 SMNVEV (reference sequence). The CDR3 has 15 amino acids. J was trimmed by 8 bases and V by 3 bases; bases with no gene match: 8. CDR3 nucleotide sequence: TGTGCCAGCAGTTTTAGGGACAGGATGACTGGGGAGCTGTTTTTT. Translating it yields CASSFRDRMTGELFF.

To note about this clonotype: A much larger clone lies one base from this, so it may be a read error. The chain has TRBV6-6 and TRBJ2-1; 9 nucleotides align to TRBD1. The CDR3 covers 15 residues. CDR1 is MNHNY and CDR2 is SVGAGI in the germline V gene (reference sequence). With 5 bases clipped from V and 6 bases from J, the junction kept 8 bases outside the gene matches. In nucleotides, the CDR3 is TGTGCCAGCAGTAAAGGGGACAGGGCTGGCAATGAGCAGTTCTTC. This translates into CASSKGDRAGNEQFF.

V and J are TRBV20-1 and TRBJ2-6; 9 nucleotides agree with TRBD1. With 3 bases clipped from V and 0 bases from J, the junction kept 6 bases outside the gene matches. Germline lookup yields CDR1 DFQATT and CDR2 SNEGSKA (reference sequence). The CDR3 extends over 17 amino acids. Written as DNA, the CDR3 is TGCAGTGCTAGCGGACAGGGGCTCAGCTCTGGGGCCAACGTCCTGACTTTC. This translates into CSASGQGLSSGANVLTF.

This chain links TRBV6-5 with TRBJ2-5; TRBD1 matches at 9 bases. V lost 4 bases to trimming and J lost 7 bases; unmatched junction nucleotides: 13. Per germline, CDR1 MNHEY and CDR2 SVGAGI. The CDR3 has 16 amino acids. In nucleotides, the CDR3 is TGTGCCAGCAGTTCCCTTGGAACAGGGGGCCCAGGGACCCAGTACTTC. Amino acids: CASSSLGTGGPGTQYF.

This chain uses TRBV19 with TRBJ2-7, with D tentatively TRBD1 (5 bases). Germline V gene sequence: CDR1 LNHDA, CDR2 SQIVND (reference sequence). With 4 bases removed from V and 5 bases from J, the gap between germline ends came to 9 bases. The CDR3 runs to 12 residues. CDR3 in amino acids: CASSTPGNEQYF. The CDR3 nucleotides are TGTGCCAGTAGTACCCCAGGGAACGAGCAGTACTTC.

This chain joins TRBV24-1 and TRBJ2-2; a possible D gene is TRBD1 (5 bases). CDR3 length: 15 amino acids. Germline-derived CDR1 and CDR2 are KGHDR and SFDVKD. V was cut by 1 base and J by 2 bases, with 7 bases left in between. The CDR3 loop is CATSDFQGNTGELFF. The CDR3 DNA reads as TGTGCCACCAGTGATTTTCAGGGAAACACCGGGGAGCTGTTTTTT.

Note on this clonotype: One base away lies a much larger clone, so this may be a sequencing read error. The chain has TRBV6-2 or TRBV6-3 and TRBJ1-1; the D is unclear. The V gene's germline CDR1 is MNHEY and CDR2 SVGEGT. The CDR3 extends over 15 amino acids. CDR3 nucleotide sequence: TGTGTCAGCTGGGAGGGAAAGAGGAGGGACACTGAAGCTTTCTTT. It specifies CVSWEGKRRDTEAFF.

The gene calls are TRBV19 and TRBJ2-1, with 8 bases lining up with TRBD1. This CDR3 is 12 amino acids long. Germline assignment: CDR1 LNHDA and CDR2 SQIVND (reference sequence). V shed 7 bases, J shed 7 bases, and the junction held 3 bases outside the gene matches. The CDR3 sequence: CASKDRVNEQFF. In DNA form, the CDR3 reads TGTGCCAGTAAGGACAGGGTGAATGAGCAGTTCTTC.

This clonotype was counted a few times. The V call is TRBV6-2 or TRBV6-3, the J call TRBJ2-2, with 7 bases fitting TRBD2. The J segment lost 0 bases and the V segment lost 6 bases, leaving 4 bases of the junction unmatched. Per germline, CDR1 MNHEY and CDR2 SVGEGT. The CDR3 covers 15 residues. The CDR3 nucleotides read TGTGCCAGCAGGATGAGCGGGACGAACACCGGGGAGCTGTTTTTT. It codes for CASRMSGTNTGELFF.

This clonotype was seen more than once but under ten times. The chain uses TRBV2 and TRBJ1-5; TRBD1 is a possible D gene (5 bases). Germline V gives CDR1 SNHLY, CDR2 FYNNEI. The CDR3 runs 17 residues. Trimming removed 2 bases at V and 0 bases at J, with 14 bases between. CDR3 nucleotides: TGTGCCAGCAGTGAACGGCAGGGAGCATATAGCAATCAGCCCCAGCATTTT. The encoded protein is CASSERQGAYSNQPQHF. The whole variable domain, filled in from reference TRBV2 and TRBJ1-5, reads EPEVTQTPSHQVTQMGQEVILRCVPISNHLYFYWYRQILGQKVEFLVSFYNNEISEKSEIFDDQFSVERPDGSNFTLKIRSTKLEDSAMYFCASSERQGAYSNQPQHFGDGTRLSIL.

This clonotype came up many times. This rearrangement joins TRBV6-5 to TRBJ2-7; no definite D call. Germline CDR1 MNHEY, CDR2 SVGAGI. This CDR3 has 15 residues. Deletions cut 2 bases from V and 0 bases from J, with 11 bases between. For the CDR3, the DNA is TGTGCCAGCAGTTACACCCCGGCGGTCTCCTACGAGCAGTACTTC. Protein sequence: CASSYTPAVSYEQYF.

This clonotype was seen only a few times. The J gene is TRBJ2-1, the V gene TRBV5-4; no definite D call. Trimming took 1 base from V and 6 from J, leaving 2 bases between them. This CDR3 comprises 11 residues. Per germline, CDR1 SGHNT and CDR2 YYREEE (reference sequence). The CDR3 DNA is TGTGCCAGCAGCTTGACCAATGAGCAGTTCTTC. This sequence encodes CASSLTNEQFF.